Given below is one T cell receptor beta chain in context. CDR3 length: 16 residues. Germline CDR1 MNHEY, CDR2 SMNVEV (reference sequence). The V segment lost 1 base and the J segment 9 bases; nucleotides outside the gene matches: 7. The entry originates in a study of blood T cell repertoires in COVID-19. For the study at large: From the United States, Italy and Spain came samples of acute and convalescent COVID-19.

The repertoire was sequenced with immunoSEQ multiplex PCR; TCRdb's copy has only in-frame clones and lacks some. Of under 200,000 clones detected, roughly 87% appear once; the ten largest clones hold about 5.7%. The sample was peripheral blood. The chain combines TRBV27 with TRBJ2-1, with TRBD2 matching over 12 bases. This clonotype was obtained from a middle-aged woman with acute or convalescent COVID-19. CDR3 in amino acids: CASSLYPSGRASEQFF. CDR3 DNA: TGTGCCAGCAGTTTATACCCTAGCGGGAGGGCCAGTGAGCAGTTCTTC.